These 30 T cell receptor beta chains came from one sample sequenced in a study of tumor-infiltrating lymphocytes in primary liver carcinoma. Germline DNA was also extracted, and blood RNA derived from unsorted whole blood. cDNA specific to TCR beta was made from 500 ng of total RNA, with a constant-region primer employed for priming. ARM-PCR was slightly modified, and three nested multiplex PCR rounds with it gave rise to the TCR beta libraries. Running roughly 10 cycles apiece, the first two PCR rounds relied on TRBV1-TRBV30 forward primers together with a C-beta reverse primer. Using its own MiXCR run on the multiplex PCR reads, TCRdb lists one record per CDR3 protein. Found here are fewer than 400,000 distinct CDR3 sequences, roughly 60% of them singletons; the top ten hold about a sixth. The material sequenced was peripheral blood. Source of these receptors: a woman in her twenties or thirties with primary liver carcinoma and hepatitis B virus infection.

A remark on this clonotype: The junction departs from the called germline gene at one end, perhaps through a read error. The chain links TRBV12-3 or TRBV12-4 to TRBJ1-2; 11 bases are shared with TRBD1. The CDR3 sequence is 14 residues long. CDR3 protein: CASRSGQGDYDYTF. The CDR3 coding sequence is TGTGCCAGCAGGTCGGGACAGGGGGACTATGACTACACCTTC.

The V call is TRBV11-2, the J call TRBJ2-7; 9 bases align to TRBD2. The germline gives CDR1 SGHAT, CDR2 FQNNGV. The CDR3 is 18 residues long. With 5 bases clipped from V and 8 bases from J, the junction kept 22 bases outside the gene matches. This CDR3 is CASSAKAAASGIRGKQYF. CDR3 DNA: TGTGCCAGCAGCGCGAAAGCGGCGGCTAGCGGGATCAGGGGCAAGCAGTACTTC.

About this clonotype itself: A read error may explain this, as a much larger clone is one base away. The chain recombines TRBV29-1 with TRBJ2-5; D tentatively reads TRBD1 or TRBD2 (5 bases each). CDR1 SQVTM and CDR2 ANQGSEA come from the germline V gene. The CDR3 loop spans 13 amino acids. Trimming removed 8 bases from V and 3 bases from J, with 16 bases in between. CDR3 sequence reads: CSSDEGLEETQYF. Written as DNA, the CDR3 is TGCAGCTCTGACGAGGGGCTTGAAGAGACCCAGTACTTC.

With regard to this clonotype: This could be a read error, since a much larger clone is one nucleotide away. The chain carries TRBV6-5 and TRBJ1-6, with D maybe TRBD1 (6 bases). Per the germline V gene, CDR1 is MNHEY and CDR2 is SVGAGI. V lost 4 bases and J 6 bases, leaving 10 bases between the germline ends. The CDR3 has 14 residues. The CDR3 spells CASSFKGGNSPLHF. For the CDR3, the DNA is TGTGCCAGCAGTTTTAAGGGGGGTAATTCACCCCTCCACTTT.

V gene TRBV7-8 combines with J gene TRBJ2-2; D remains ambiguous. The CDR3 length is 14 residues. V lost 5 bases, J lost 6 bases, and 13 bases lay in between. Per germline, CDR1 SGHVS and CDR2 FQNEAQ. CDR3 in DNA: TGTGCCAGCAGCGCGATTAGCAGTCCCGGGGAGCTGTTTTTT. Its protein is CASSAISSPGELFF.

About this clonotype: The CDR3 does not close with the conserved phenylalanine or tryptophan, likely indicating a read error. This chain links TRBV6-2 or TRBV6-3 with TRBJ2-1; no reliable D call. The V end was cut by 5 bases, the J end by 7 bases, with 9 bases between. The germline gives CDR1 MNHEY, CDR2 SVGEGT. CDR3 length: 12 amino acids. Written as DNA, the CDR3 is TGTGCCAGCAGTCTAGGTACGAATGAGCAGTTCTCC. The encoded protein is CASSLGTNEQFS.

Concerning this clonotype itself: A much larger clone differs by one base, so this may be a read error. This sequence joins TRBV29-1 and TRBJ1-5; tentatively, D is TRBD1 (5 bases). V shed 8 bases and J shed 2 bases, with 16 bases lying between them. This CDR3 has 14 amino acids. From germline, CDR1 is SQVTM and CDR2 ANQGSEA. CDR3 in amino acids: CSIGPSGGNQPQHF. The CDR3 bases are TGCAGCATTGGCCCCTCGGGGGGCAATCAGCCCCAGCATTTT.

This clonotype was seen a handful of times. A read error may explain this, as a much larger clone is one base away. As DNA, the CDR3 is TGTGCCAGCAGCTTACTGACTAGCGGGAACGATGAGCAGTTCTTC. This translates into CASSLLTSGNDEQFF. The chain uses TRBV11-3 and TRBJ2-1; 11 bases map to TRBD2. The J segment lost 8 bases and the V segment lost 2 bases, leaving 5 bases of the junction unmatched. Looked up from germline, CDR1 is SGHNT and CDR2 is YENEEA. This CDR3 region has 15 residues.

This clonotype has just one count. The junction departs from the called germline gene at one end, perhaps through a read error. The chain combines TRBV11-3 with TRBJ2-3, with 8 nucleotides matching TRBD2. Per germline, CDR1 SGHNT and CDR2 YENEEA. The CDR3 has 19 residues. This CDR3 is CASSLLLGLAGGGTGTQYF. For the CDR3, the DNA is TGTGCCAGCAGCTTACTTTTGGGACTTGCGGGAGGAGGCACAGGTACGCAGTATTTT.

The chain recombines TRBV7-8 with TRBJ1-1, with a tentative D call TRBD1 (5 bases). Trimming removed 5 bases at V and 1 base at J, with 14 bases between. The CDR3 is 15 amino acids. Germline loops: CDR1 SGHVS, CDR2 FQNEAQ. The CDR3 spells CASSPEGRRNTEAFF. Written as DNA, the CDR3 is TGTGCCAGCAGCCCCGAGGGACGGAGGAACACTGAAGCTTTCTTT.

The rearrangement links TRBV12-3 or TRBV12-4 to TRBJ2-1; no clear D. V gave up 8 bases and J gave up 6 bases, with 11 bases separating them. This CDR3 spans 12 amino acids. The CDR3 is CASGSISNEQFF. The DNA for the CDR3 is TGTGCCAGCGGTTCTATCAGCAATGAGCAGTTCTTC.

In regard to this clonotype: At one of its ends the junction is not consistent with the germline gene, which may arise from a read error. CDR3 DNA sequence: TGCGCCAGCAGGCCGACAAAGGCGGGAACAAATACGCAGTATTTT. Translated: CASRPTKAGTNTQYF. The chain is built from TRBV12-3 or TRBV12-4 and TRBJ2-3; D possibly corresponds to TRBD2 (6 bases). This CDR3 region has 15 residues.

This clonotype came up many times. V gene TRBV6-2 or TRBV6-3 combines with J gene TRBJ2-7; D possibly corresponds to TRBD2 (5 bases). The CDR3 extends over 15 amino acids. Trimming took off 4 bases at V and 0 bases at J, with 13 bases between the two ends. Germline loops: CDR1 MNHEY, CDR2 SVGEGT. CDR3 nucleotide sequence: TGTGCCAGCAGTTCGCTGGGAGAACCCTCCTACGAGCAGTACTTC. Its translation: CASSSLGEPSYEQYF.

As regards this clonotype: At one of its ends the junction is not consistent with the germline gene, which may arise from a read error. The chain links TRBV6-1 to TRBJ1-1; D remains ambiguous. CDR3 size: 13 residues. Germline V gene data show CDR1 as MNHNS and CDR2 as SASEGT. In nucleotides, the CDR3 is TGTGCCGGCAGTGAAGCTCCGACGCCTAAAGCTTTCTTT. Encoded protein: CAGSEAPTPKAFF.

The genes are TRBV5-1 and TRBJ2-1; no clear D gene. V was trimmed by 0 bases and J by 4 bases, leaving 11 bases between them. CDR1 SGHRS and CDR2 YFSETQ come from the germline V gene. The CDR3 has 15 amino acids. The CDR3 is CASSLGGAVYNEQFF. The DNA for the CDR3 is TGCGCCAGCAGCTTGGGGGGTGCGGTATACAATGAGCAGTTCTTC.

Remarks on this clonotype: It may be a read error: a sequence one base away is much more abundant. V gene TRBV6-2 or TRBV6-3 combines with J gene TRBJ2-2; 7 nucleotides agree with TRBD1. Germline CDR1 MNHEY, CDR2 SVGEGT. The CDR3 contains 14 residues. The CDR3 reads CASRGQMNAGELFF. In nucleotides, the CDR3 is TGTGCCAGCCGGGGACAGATGAACGCCGGGGAGCTGTTTTTT.

Concerning this clonotype: A much larger clone differs from this one at a single base, so this may be a read error. V usage is TRBV6-5 and J usage is TRBJ2-2; 7 nucleotides line up with TRBD1. CDR3 length: 16 residues. V lost 2 bases, J lost 7 bases, and 10 bases stayed unmatched. Germline values: CDR1 MNHEY, CDR2 SVGAGI. The CDR3 DNA reads as TGTGCCAGCAGTTACCAATCCGGGACAGATGTCGGGGAGCTGTTTTTT. Encoded protein: CASSYQSGTDVGELFF.

This clonotype has at least ten counts. V gene TRBV29-1 combines with J gene TRBJ1-1, with D hard to call. Trimming took off 6 bases at V and 1 base at J, with 12 bases between the two ends. This CDR3 is built from 13 residues. Germline loops: CDR1 SQVTM, CDR2 ANQGSEA. The CDR3, as DNA: TGCAGCGTGGCCAGAGACTCGAACACTGAAGCTTTCTTT. Translating it yields CSVARDSNTEAFF.

With respect to this clonotype: Relative to the germline gene, one junction end is altered; a read error may explain this. The chain couples TRBV11-2 to TRBJ2-7, with 11 bases that match TRBD2. CDR3 size: 13 residues. The germline CDR1 and CDR2 sequences are SGHAT and FQNNGV. The CDR3 region has the DNA TGTACCAGCAGCTTAACTAGCGGGAGCGAGCAGTACTTC. Translating gives CTSSLTSGSEQYF.

As regards this clonotype: This may arise from a read error, as a much more abundant clone is one base away. The J gene is TRBJ2-7, the V gene TRBV4-2, with 7 bases identical to TRBD2. From germline, CDR1 is LGHNA and CDR2 YNFKEQ. This CDR3 spans 17 amino acids. DNA of the CDR3: TGTGCCAGCAGCCAAGATCCGGTGCTAGCGGCCTCCTACGAGGAGTACTTC. Translating gives CASSQDPVLAASYEEYF.

V and J are TRBV14 and TRBJ2-1; D is possibly TRBD2 (6 bases). V was clipped by 5 bases and J by 9 bases, with 17 bases between them. The germline CDR1 and CDR2 sequences are SGHDN and FVKESK. This CDR3 has 14 residues. The CDR3 sequence is CASSGSGAPAEQFF. CDR3 sequence (DNA): TGTGCCAGCAGCGGATCGGGAGCACCGGCTGAGCAGTTCTTC. Combining the CDR3 with reference TRBV14 and TRBJ2-1 gives the whole variable domain EAGVTQFPSHSVIEKGQTVTLRCDPISGHDNLYWYRRVMGKEIKFLLHFVKESKQDESGMPNNRFLAERTGGTYSTLKVQPAELEDSGVYFCASSGSGAPAEQFFGPGTRLTVL.

Comments on this clonotype: Given the absence of the conserved phenylalanine or tryptophan at the CDR3 end, a read error is likely. The chain uses TRBV11-2 and TRBJ1-5; maybe TRBD1 (5 bases). Trimming pared 9 bases from V and 5 bases from J, leaving 20 bases between. Germline V CDR1 and CDR2: SGHAT, FQNNGV. This CDR3 has 15 residues. CDR3 nucleotides: TGTGCCAGGACACTCAGGCAGGGTAGGTATCAGCCCCAGCATTCT. Residues: CARTLRQGRYQPQHS.

The genes are TRBV28 and TRBJ2-3, with D perhaps matching TRBD2 (6 bases). This CDR3 has 14 amino acids. Between the trimmed V and J ends, which lost 5 bases and 2 bases, there was a span of 11 bases. From germline, CDR1 is MDHEN and CDR2 SYDVKM. CDR3 sequence (DNA): TGTGCCAGCAGTGCTAGCGACCACACAGATACGCAGTATTTT. Translation: CASSASDHTDTQYF.

In its sample, this clonotype was seen a few times. V usage is TRBV12-5 and J usage is TRBJ2-2; possible D gene TRBD2, 5 bases. The CDR3 runs to 14 residues. V shed 6 bases and J shed 6 bases, with 14 bases lying between them. Germline CDR1 and CDR2: LGHNT and FRNRAP. CDR3 nucleotide sequence: TGTGCTAGTGGGGCGGGTACCTTGGCCGGGGAGCTGTTTTTT. Translation gives CASGAGTLAGELFF.

This clonotype was observed many times. V and J are TRBV6-5 and TRBJ1-5; D gene uncertain. The V and J ends lost 6 bases and 6 bases respectively, with 12 bases between them. CDR1 is MNHEY, CDR2 SVGAGI, per germline. The CDR3 has 13 residues. The chain's CDR3 is CASSPSQIQPQHF. CDR3 nucleotides: TGTGCCAGCAGCCCATCTCAGATTCAGCCCCAGCATTTT.

This clonotype occurred many times. One junction end disagrees with the germline gene, perhaps due to a read error. The V and J genes are TRBV11-2 and TRBJ2-7; D is unresolved. In germline, CDR1 is SGHAT, CDR2 FQNNGV. This CDR3 comprises 15 residues. The CDR3 loop is CASSVERVAASEQYF. CDR3 sequence (DNA): TGTGCCAGCAGCGTAGAGAGAGTCGCCGCGTCGGAGCAGTACTTC.

About this clonotype itself: A much larger clone lies one base from this, so it may be a read error. The chain carries TRBV4-2 and TRBJ2-6, with 7 bases fitting TRBD1. The germline V gene encodes CDR1 LGHNA and CDR2 YNFKEQ. This CDR3 is built from 15 residues. As DNA, the CDR3 is TGTACCAGCAGCCAAGAAGGGGGCCGACTCGACGTCCTGACTTTC. Protein: CTSSQEGGRLDVLTF.

Turning to this clonotype: This may come from a read error, since a much larger clone is one base off. V gene TRBV29-1 combines with J gene TRBJ1-1; a weak D match, TRBD1 (6 bases). The CDR3 runs to 12 residues. Germline V gene sequence: CDR1 SQVTM, CDR2 ANQGSEA. The CDR3 bases are TGCAACACACAAGGGGGAAACACTGAAGCTTTCTTT. It is translated as CNTQGGNTEAFF.

In regard to this clonotype: The junction does not match germline at one end; this may be a read error. This rearrangement joins TRBV11-2 to TRBJ2-1; no clear D. The CDR3 loop spans 15 amino acids. Germline assignment: CDR1 SGHAT and CDR2 FQNNGV. CDR3 in DNA: TGTGCCAACAGCTTAGAAAGGACCAGCTACAATGAGCAGATCTTC. This gives the protein CANSLERTSYNEQIF. The full variable domain, with the rest looked up from reference TRBV11-2 and TRBJ2-1, is EAGVAQSPRYKIIEKRQSVAFWCNPISGHATLYWYQQILGQGPKLLIQFQNNGVVDDSQLPKDRFSAERLKGVDSTLKIQPAKLEDSAVYLCANSLERTSYNEQIFGPGTRLTVL.

The chain links TRBV12-3 or TRBV12-4 to TRBJ2-2, with TRBD2 matching over 7 bases. V was pared by 2 bases and J by 4 bases, with 13 bases of the junction left unmatched. The CDR3 contains 18 residues. The CDR3 region has the DNA TGTGCCAGCAGTTTACGCGTCTCGCTAGCGGTTCGCACCGGGGAGCTGTTTTTT. This codes for CASSLRVSLAVRTGELFF.